This TCR beta chain was obtained from a study of blood T cell repertoires in COVID-19 (TCRdb year 2020). Regarding the study in general: The collaborator samples originated in the United States, Italy and Spain and spanned the acute and convalescent phases of COVID-19. The repertoires were released in a freely available public database intended as a resource for research on the immune response to SARS-CoV-2. Sample metadata almost always included a de-identified subject ID, COVID-19 status, age in years and sex. The samples were drawn from two sources: the first 160 participants of the ongoing ImmuneRACE study, and approximately 1,300 subjects contributed by 6 global collaborators. The prospective study material was composed of cDNA or gDNA derived from T cells, B-cell-depleted T cells, or PBMCs. Where available, HLA class I and class II types were obtained from metadata supplied by the sample provider rather than from assay-based typing. The dataset comprised deeply sampled blood TCRbeta repertoires from subjects exposed to, actively infected with, or recovered from COVID-19.

From a lookup of the germline V gene, CDR1 and CDR2 are SGHTA and FQGNSA. There are 14 amino acids in the CDR3, from cysteine to phenylalanine inclusive. CDR3 DNA is the only sequence kept; it has 42 bases, read in frame from the first base. V is trimmed back by 6 bases and J by 9 bases, and the junction contains 10 bases that no gene match accounts for. The full study reports these points: How much clinical and demographic metadata was included differed by source and by participant, and the metadata was provided uncurated.

Notes on this clone: Its recognized antigen is unknown. One base away there is no much larger clone; base qualities are not given.

At one collaborating source in Seattle, patients were enrolled during active infection and were followed longitudinally through the course of disease. The collaborating institutions used their own protocols to collect whole blood in K2EDTA tubes. For TCRbeta analysis, collaborators shipped samples as frozen whole blood, isolated PBMCs, or DNA extracted from either of those sample types. TCRbeta CDR3 regions were amplified from genomic DNA using the immunoSEQ Assay, a bias-controlled multiplex PCR. In the paper's pipeline: The number of nucleated cells in each sample was estimated by amplification of reference gene primers within the assay. Sequence reads were collapsed and filtered to measure the absolute abundance of every unique TCRbeta CDR3 rearrangement. For each sample, productive Simpson clonality was calculated by taking the square root of Simpson's diversity index across productive rearrangements. TCRdb carries this immuneACCESS record with in-frame sequences only. Its versions omit some clonotypes, under half of them owing to an unresolved V gene in the studies checked, with the rest unexplained. V, J and clone size reflect that table, while D and trimming were determined from the DNA. The sample table shows about 170,000 clones, and under 90% are seen once. In total, the top ten clones hold about 15% of the sample.

The clonotype comes from a woman in her 70s with COVID-19, enrolled during active disease. The sequence is built from TRBV7-2 and TRBJ2-2, and TRBD2 matches 7 of the central bases. The material sequenced was peripheral blood. This receptor has the CDR3 CASRSRAGAWELFF. Read as DNA, the sequence is TGTGCCAGCAGATCCCGGGCGGGAGCGTGGGAGCTGTTTTTT.